Shown below are 3 T cell receptor gamma chains from a single sample sequenced in a study of γδ T cells in repeated Plasmodium falciparum infection. Gammadelta T cells were flow-sorted from PBMC into Vgamma9/Vdelta2+ and Vdelta2-negative populations for bulk analysis. TCRdb called clones from the multiplex PCR reads again using CATT. The sample lists 27,000 or so gamma-chain clones, around 1.4% occurring once. The sample taken for sequencing was gamma-delta T cells from blood. Receptors were obtained from a pool of human donors (malaria-infected and uninfected, not separated).

The table lists this clone with a few counts. TCRdb's entry gives the protein of a much larger clone, which mismatches this DNA's translation at residue 3, likely from a read error; the protein reported here is translated from the DNA. The chain is built from TRGV9 and TRGJP. The CDR3 has 17 amino acids. CDR1 and CDR2 (germline): GITISATS, ISYDGTV (reference sequence). The CDR3: CAMWEVKAKLGKKIKVF. CDR3 coding DNA: TGTGCCATGTGGGAGGTGAAGGCCAAGTTGGGCAAAAAAATCAAGGTATTT.

A word on this clone: A far larger clone is one nucleotide away, so this likely arose from a read error. This rearrangement joins TRGV4 to TRGJ1 or TRGJ2. The J gene, absent from TCRdb, was called here by matching the DNA to germline. After removal of 0 bases from V and 7 bases from J, the junction contained 9 bases not matched to a gene. Germline V lookup: CDR1 EGSTGY, CDR2 YDSYTSSV. CDR3 length: 14 residues. CDR3 amino acids: CATWDGLLYYKKLF. CDR3 bases: TGTGCCACCTGGGATGGGCTCCTTTACTATAAGAAACTCTTT.

This clone was recorded at least ten times. This CDR3 is also generated by other DNA sequences in the sample. The V and J genes are TRGV4 and TRGJ1 or TRGJ2. CDR1 and CDR2 (germline): EGSTGY, YDSYTSSV. The CDR3 spans 14 residues. The J segment lost 1 base and the V segment lost 0 bases, leaving 3 bases of the junction unmatched. The CDR3 protein is CATWDGHNYYKKLF. The CDR3 coding sequence is TGTGCCACCTGGGATGGGCATAATTATTATAAGAAACTCTTT.